The clone carrying this T cell receptor (beta chain) was observed once. Blood RNA originated from unsorted whole blood, with germline DNA additionally extracted. The study enrolled treatment-naive patients with chronic HBV infection. The sample comes from a study of tumor-infiltrating lymphocytes in primary liver carcinoma. Study context: Subjects presented with primary liver carcinoma managed by surgical resection. Sample yields, roughly 3.5 to 8 million productive TCRbeta reads, were similar across the tissue types.

From 400 to 500 ng total RNA, TCR beta cDNA was generated with a primer in the constant region. ARM-PCR, slightly modified, supplied the TCR beta libraries through three nested multiplex PCR rounds. TCRdb itself ran the multiplex PCR reads through MiXCR, one entry per CDR3 protein. The sample records about 180,000 distinct CDR3 sequences, approximately 60% being singletons. This TCR came from a man aged 35-49 years with primary liver carcinoma and hepatitis B virus infection. What was sequenced was peripheral blood.

This CDR3 reads CSVEDLVSGSVGDFTDTQYF. DNA for the CDR3: TGCAGCGTTGAAGATCTGGTTAGCGGGAGTGTGGGGGACTTCACAGATACGCAGTATTTT. The chain has TRBV29-1 and TRBJ2-3; TRBD2 agrees at 9 bases. Germline CDR1 and CDR2: SQVTM and ANQGSEA. J gave up 2 bases and V 0 bases, and 18 bases lay outside the gene matches. The CDR3 sequence is 20 residues long.